The count of the clone carrying this T cell receptor (beta chain) is one. The data stem from a study of cytomegalovirus exposure and HLA in healthy donors. The CDR3 loop spans 16 amino acids. With 1 base clipped from V and 4 bases from J, the junction kept 7 bases outside the gene matches. Germline V lookup: CDR1 SEHNR, CDR2 FQNEAQ (reference sequence). PCR primers comprised 60 Vbeta and 13 Jbeta primers. Sequenced by immunoSEQ multiplex PCR; TCRdb stores in-frame clones only, minus some. In the table there are under 95,000 clones, around 80% of which are singletons. The specimen sequenced was PBMCs. V gene TRBV7-9 combines with J gene TRBJ1-2; 9 bases are shared with TRBD1. The receptor comes from a man in his forties in good health and CMV-seronegative. Here the CDR3 DNA reads TGTGCCAGCAGCTTAGGGGGACAGGGAGTTGTCTATGGCTACACCTTC. Protein sequence: CASSLGGQGVVYGYTF.